Following are 16 T cell receptor beta chains from one sample sequenced in a study of sequential checkpoint blockade in melanoma. Sample treatment: randomized to nivolumab then ipilimumab (arm A) or the reverse (arm B). Libraries were prepared by immunoSEQ multiplex PCR; TCRdb keeps only in-frame clonotypes and omits some of them. The sample comprises more than 1,500 clones, around 19% of which are singletons, and less than 15% rests with the top ten. Source: tumor tissue (inferred from file names), taken from a patient given nivolumab and ipilimumab in sequence. The receptors were sampled from a human donor with melanoma.

Only a few counts were recorded for this clone. The rearrangement uses TRBV10-3 and TRBJ1-5, with unresolved D. In germline, CDR1 is ENHRY, CDR2 SYGVKD. The CDR3 consists of 14 residues. Trimming pared 2 bases from V and 2 bases from J, leaving 7 bases between. The CDR3 loop reads CAISEGPGNQPQHF. The CDR3 region has the DNA TGTGCCATCAGTGAGGGACCCGGCAATCAGCCCCAGCATTTT.

This clone was seen only once. The CDR3 protein is CASSRSGSSYNEQFF. The CDR3 DNA is TGCGCCAGCAGCCGGAGCGGGTCCTCCTACAATGAGCAGTTCTTC. The V call is TRBV5-1, the J call TRBJ2-1, with D maybe TRBD2 (6 bases). V dropped 4 bases and J dropped 0 bases, with 11 bases sitting between them. CDR3 size: 15 residues. CDR1 SGHRS and CDR2 YFSETQ come from the germline V gene.

The genes are TRBV4-1 and TRBJ2-2; D is ambiguous. CDR1 is MGHRA, CDR2 YSYEKL, per germline. Trimming took 6 bases from V and 6 from J, leaving 8 bases between them. The CDR3 totals 12 residues. CDR3 region: CASSKLAGELFF. CDR3 in DNA: TGCGCCAGCAGTAAATTAGCCGGGGAGCTGTTTTTT.

The chain recombines TRBV5-1 with TRBJ2-3, with a weak D call TRBD1 (6 bases). CDR3 length equals 14 residues. CDR1 and CDR2 (germline): SGHRS, YFSETQ. The germline V and J ends were trimmed by 3 bases and 2 bases, with 10 bases remaining between them. The CDR3 loop is CASSSDSYTDTQYF. Written as DNA, the CDR3 is TGCGCCAGCAGCTCGGACAGCTACACAGATACGCAGTATTTT.

Judged by abundance, this clone is medium-sized. This sequence joins TRBV11-3 and TRBJ2-3; the match to TRBD1 covers 9 bases. Per the germline V gene, CDR1 is SGHNT and CDR2 is YENEEA. V lost 5 bases to trimming and J lost 6 bases; unmatched junction nucleotides: 6. This CDR3 is built from 14 residues. The CDR3 sequence: CASSPLGQGDTQYF. In DNA, the CDR3 is TGTGCCAGCAGCCCTCTCGGACAGGGGGATACGCAGTATTTT.

This clone came up a few times. One junction end does not reproduce the germline sequence, and a read error may be involved. The rearrangement joins TRBV6-8 to TRBJ2-7; TRBD2 might be the D (6 bases). CDR3 length: 15 amino acids. Germline values: CDR1 MNHGY, CDR2 SAAAGT. CDR3 bases: TGTGCCATCAGTGGGGGTGGCGGGACCACCTACGAGCAGTACTTC. It specifies CAISGGGGTTYEQYF.

The V and J genes are TRBV19 and TRBJ1-1; no clear D. The V and J ends lost 6 bases and 1 base respectively, with 18 bases between them. This CDR3 is 16 amino acids long. In germline, CDR1 is LNHDA, CDR2 SQIVND (reference sequence). The DNA for the CDR3 is TGTGCCAGTAGCAAGACGCTTCAGGTGGGGAACACTGAAGCTTTCTTT. Its translation is CASSKTLQVGNTEAFF.

By share, this clone ranks as medium-sized. The chain links TRBV6-8 to TRBJ2-7, with D perhaps assigned TRBD1 or TRBD2 (5 bases each). Germline V gives CDR1 MNHGY, CDR2 SAAAGT. The V end was cut by 4 bases, the J end by 2 bases, with 9 bases between. CDR3 length: 13 amino acids. CDR3 sequence (DNA): TGTGCCAGCAGTTCCGGGACCCCCTACGAGCAGTACTTC. It yields the protein CASSSGTPYEQYF.

Only a few counts were recorded for this clone. The chain joins TRBV6-8 to TRBJ2-3; 8 bases fit TRBD2. Germline loops: CDR1 MNHGY, CDR2 SAAAGT. The CDR3 has 16 residues. J was trimmed by 6 bases and V by 5 bases; bases with no gene match: 13. The CDR3 DNA is TGTGCCAGCAGTACCCCGGGGGGGAATTTTAGGGATACGCAGTATTTT. It translates to CASSTPGGNFRDTQYF.

This clone is medium-sized. The chain employs TRBV11-3 and TRBJ2-3; TRBD2 matches at 7 bases. V shed 2 bases and J 0 bases; nucleotides not matched to a gene: 5. The germline CDR1 and CDR2 sequences are SGHNT and YENEEA. The CDR3 is 16 residues long. Here the CDR3 reads CASSLTGGTSTDTQYF. CDR3 nucleotides: TGTGCCAGCAGCTTAACGGGGGGAACTAGCACAGATACGCAGTATTTT.

The V and J genes are TRBV6-8 and TRBJ2-4; D gene uncertain. With 5 bases removed from V and 9 bases from J, the gap between germline ends came to 11 bases. CDR3 size: 12 residues. The V gene's germline CDR1 is MNHGY and CDR2 SAAAGT. The CDR3 DNA reads TGTGCCAGCAGTAACCCGGGCCCCATTCAGTACTTC. Residues: CASSNPGPIQYF.

The V call is TRBV23-1, the J call TRBJ2-4, with D unclear. TRBV23-1 is known as an ORF, though its function is uncertain. The CDR3 is made up of 15 amino acids. Deletions cut 3 bases from V and 0 bases from J, with 9 bases between. The CDR3 DNA reads TGCGCCAGCAGTCACAGCGTCGTAGCCAAAAACATTCAGTACTTC. It is translated as CASSHSVVAKNIQYF.

In this sample, this clone turned up a few times. The gene calls are TRBV15 and TRBJ2-7, with 7 positions matching TRBD2. The germline CDR1 and CDR2 sequences are LNHNV and YYDKDF (reference sequence). Trimming removed 1 base from V and 0 bases from J; junction bases left unmatched: 0. The CDR3 runs 14 residues. CDR3 sequence reads: CATSRAGGSYEQYF. DNA for the CDR3: TGTGCCACCAGCAGAGCGGGAGGCTCCTACGAGCAGTACTTC.

V is TRBV23-1 and J is TRBJ2-7; 7 nucleotides align to TRBD1. TRBV23-1 belongs to the ORF category, with a function that is uncertain. The CDR3 extends over 13 amino acids. After removal of 6 bases from V and 4 bases from J, the junction contained 6 bases not matched to a gene. The CDR3 sequence: CASSLGDSYEQYF. CDR3 nucleotides: TGCGCCAGCAGCTTAGGGGACAGTTACGAGCAGTACTTC.

By share, this clone ranks as medium-sized (0.01 to 0.1%). The chain combines TRBV11-3 with TRBJ1-6, with D tentatively TRBD1 (5 bases). Trimming removed 4 bases at V and 8 bases at J, with 12 bases between. The CDR3 length is 14 residues. The germline V gene encodes CDR1 SGHNT and CDR2 YENEEA. CDR3 nucleotide sequence: TGTGCCAGCAGCTCGACAGCGAGGGATTCACCCCTCCACTTT. Amino acid sequence: CASSSTARDSPLHF.

This clone is deemed medium-sized. The chain uses TRBV11-3 and TRBJ1-2, with 7 bases aligning to TRBD1. V trimming: 1 base; J trimming: 4 bases; junction bases outside the gene matches: 3. The CDR3 totals 14 residues. Germline V gene sequence: CDR1 SGHNT, CDR2 YENEEA. The CDR3 sequence is CASSLGDSRYGYTF. The CDR3 DNA follows: TGTGCCAGCAGCTTAGGGGACAGCCGCTATGGCTACACCTTC.